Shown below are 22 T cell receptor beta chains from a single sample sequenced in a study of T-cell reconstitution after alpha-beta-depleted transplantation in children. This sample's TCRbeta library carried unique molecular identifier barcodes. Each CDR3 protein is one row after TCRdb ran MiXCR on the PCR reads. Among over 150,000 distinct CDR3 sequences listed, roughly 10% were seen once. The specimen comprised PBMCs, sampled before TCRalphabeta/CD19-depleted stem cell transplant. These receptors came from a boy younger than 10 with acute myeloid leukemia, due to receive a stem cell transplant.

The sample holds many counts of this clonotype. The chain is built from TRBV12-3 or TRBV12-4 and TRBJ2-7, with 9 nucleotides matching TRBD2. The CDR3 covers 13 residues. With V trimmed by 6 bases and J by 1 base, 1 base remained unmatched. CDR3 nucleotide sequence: TGTGCCAGCAGGACTAGCGGATCCTACGAGCAGTACTTC. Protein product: CASRTSGSYEQYF.

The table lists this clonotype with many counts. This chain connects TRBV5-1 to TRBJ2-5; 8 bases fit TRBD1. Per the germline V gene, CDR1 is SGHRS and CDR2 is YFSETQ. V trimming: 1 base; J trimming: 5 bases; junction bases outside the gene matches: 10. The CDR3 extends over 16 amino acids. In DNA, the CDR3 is TGCGCCAGCAGCTTGCCAGGGGGCCCCGAGGGGGAGACCCAGTACTTC. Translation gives CASSLPGGPEGETQYF.

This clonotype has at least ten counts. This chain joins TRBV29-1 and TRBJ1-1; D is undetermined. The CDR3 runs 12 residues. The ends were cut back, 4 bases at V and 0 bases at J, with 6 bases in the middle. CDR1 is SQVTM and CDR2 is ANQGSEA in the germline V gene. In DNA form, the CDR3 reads TGCAGCGTTGCCAGCTTGAACACTGAAGCTTTCTTT. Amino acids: CSVASLNTEAFF.

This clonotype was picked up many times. The CDR3 spells CAISESDWDSSYEQYF. CDR3 nucleotide sequence: TGTGCCATCAGTGAGTCGGATTGGGACAGCTCCTACGAGCAGTACTTC. V is TRBV10-3 and J is TRBJ2-7, with 7 nucleotides matching TRBD1. The CDR3 length is 16 residues. V lost 0 bases and J lost 0; bases outside the gene matches: 5. Germline values: CDR1 ENHRY, CDR2 SYGVKD.

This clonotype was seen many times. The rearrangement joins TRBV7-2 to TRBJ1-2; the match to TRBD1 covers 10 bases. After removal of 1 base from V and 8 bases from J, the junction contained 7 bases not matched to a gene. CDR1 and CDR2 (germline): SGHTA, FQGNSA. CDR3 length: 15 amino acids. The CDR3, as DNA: TGTGCCAGCAGCTTAGACCCGGGACAGGGGCGGGGCTACACCTTC. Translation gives CASSLDPGQGRGYTF. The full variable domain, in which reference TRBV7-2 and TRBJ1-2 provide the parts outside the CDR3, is GAGVSQSPSNKVTEKGKDVELRCDPISGHTALYWYRQSLGQGLEFLIYFQGNSAPDKSGLPSDRFSAERTGGSVSTLTIQRTQQEDSAVYLCASSLDPGQGRGYTFGSGTRLTVV.

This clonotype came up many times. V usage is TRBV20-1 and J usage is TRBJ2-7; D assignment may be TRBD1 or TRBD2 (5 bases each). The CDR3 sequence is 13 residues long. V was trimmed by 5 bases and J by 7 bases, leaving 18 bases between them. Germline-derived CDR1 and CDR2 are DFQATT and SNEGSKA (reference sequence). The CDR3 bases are TGCAGTGCTCTGCCCGGGATTTGGGGGGAGCAGTACTTC. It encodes CSALPGIWGEQYF.

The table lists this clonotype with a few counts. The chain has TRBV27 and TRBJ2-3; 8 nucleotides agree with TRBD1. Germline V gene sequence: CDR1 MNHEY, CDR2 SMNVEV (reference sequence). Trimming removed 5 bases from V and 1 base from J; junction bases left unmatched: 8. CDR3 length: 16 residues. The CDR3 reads CASSPTGDVGTDTQYF. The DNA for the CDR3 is TGTGCCAGCAGTCCGACAGGGGATGTCGGCACAGATACGCAGTATTTT.

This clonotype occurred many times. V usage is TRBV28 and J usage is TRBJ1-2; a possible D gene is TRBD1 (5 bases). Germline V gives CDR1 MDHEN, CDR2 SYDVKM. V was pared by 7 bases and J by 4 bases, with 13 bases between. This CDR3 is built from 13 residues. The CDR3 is CASKPGRLYGYTF. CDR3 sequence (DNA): TGTGCCAGCAAACCGGGACGTCTCTATGGCTACACCTTC.

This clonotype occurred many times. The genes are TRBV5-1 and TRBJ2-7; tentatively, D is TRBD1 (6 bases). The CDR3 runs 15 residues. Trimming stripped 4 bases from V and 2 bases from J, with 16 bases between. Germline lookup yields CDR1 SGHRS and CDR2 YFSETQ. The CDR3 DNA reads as TGCGCCAGCAGCCTGGTGAGCAGGGGAGCCTACGAGCAGTACTTC. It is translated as CASSLVSRGAYEQYF.

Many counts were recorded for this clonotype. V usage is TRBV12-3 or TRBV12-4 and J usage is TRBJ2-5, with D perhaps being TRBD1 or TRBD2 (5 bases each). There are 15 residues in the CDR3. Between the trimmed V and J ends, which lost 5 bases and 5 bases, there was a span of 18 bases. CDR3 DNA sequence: TGTGCCAGCAGTGGAGGCGTCGCTCCAGGGGAGACCCAGTACTTC. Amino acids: CASSGGVAPGETQYF.

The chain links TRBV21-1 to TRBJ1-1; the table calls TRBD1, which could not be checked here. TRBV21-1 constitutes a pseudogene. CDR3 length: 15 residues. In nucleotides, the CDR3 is TGTGCCAGCAGCAAAGACAGGGCTATGAACACTGAAGCTTTCTTT. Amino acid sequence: CASSKDRAMNTEAFF.

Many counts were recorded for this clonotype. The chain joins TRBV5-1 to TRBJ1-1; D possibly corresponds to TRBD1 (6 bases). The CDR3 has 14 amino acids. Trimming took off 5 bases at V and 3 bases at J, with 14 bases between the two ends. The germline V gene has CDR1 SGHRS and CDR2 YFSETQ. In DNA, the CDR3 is TGCGCCAGCAGGCTACAGGGAGGTGACACTGAAGCTTTCTTT. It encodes CASRLQGGDTEAFF.

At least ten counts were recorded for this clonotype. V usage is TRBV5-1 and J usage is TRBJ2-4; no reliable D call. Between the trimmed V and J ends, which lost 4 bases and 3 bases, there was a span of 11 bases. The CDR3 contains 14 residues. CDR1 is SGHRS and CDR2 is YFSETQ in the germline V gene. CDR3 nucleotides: TGCGCCAGCAGCCTTTTAATGGGCAAAAACATTCAGTACTTC. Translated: CASSLLMGKNIQYF.

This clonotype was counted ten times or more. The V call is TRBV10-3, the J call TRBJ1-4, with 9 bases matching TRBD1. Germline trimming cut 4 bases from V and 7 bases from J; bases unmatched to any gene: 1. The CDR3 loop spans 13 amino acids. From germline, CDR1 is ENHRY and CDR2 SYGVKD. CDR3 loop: CAISGTGVEKLFF. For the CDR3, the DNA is TGTGCCATCAGTGGGACAGGGGTTGAAAAACTGTTTTTT.

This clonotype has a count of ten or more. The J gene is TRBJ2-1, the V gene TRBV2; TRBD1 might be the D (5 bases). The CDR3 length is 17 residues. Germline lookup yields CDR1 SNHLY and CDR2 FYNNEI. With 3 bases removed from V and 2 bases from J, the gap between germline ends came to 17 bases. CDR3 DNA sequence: TGTGCCAGCAGTGATTTTACCGGAAGGGGAACCTACAATGAGCAGTTCTTC. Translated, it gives CASSDFTGRGTYNEQFF. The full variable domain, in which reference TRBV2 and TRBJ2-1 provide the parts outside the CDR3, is EPEVTQTPSHQVTQMGQEVILRCVPISNHLYFYWYRQILGQKVEFLVSFYNNEISEKSEIFDDQFSVERPDGSNFTLKIRSTKLEDSAMYFCASSDFTGRGTYNEQFFGPGTRLTVL.

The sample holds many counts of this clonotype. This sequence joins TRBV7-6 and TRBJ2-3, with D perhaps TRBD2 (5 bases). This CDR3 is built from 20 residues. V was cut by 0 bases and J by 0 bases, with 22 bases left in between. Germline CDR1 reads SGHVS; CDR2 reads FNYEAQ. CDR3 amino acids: CASSLAPPGGFPRSTDTQYF. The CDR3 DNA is TGTGCCAGCAGCTTAGCGCCACCCGGCGGGTTTCCTAGGAGCACAGATACGCAGTATTTT.

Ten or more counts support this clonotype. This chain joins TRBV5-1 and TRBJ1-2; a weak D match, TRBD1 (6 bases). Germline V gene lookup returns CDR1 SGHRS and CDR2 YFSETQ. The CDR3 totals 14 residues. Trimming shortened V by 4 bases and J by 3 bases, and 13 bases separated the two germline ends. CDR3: CASSPQGGDYGYTF. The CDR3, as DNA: TGCGCCAGCAGCCCCCAAGGGGGGGACTATGGCTACACCTTC. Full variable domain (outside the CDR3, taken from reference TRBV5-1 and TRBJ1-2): KAGVTQTPRYLIKTRGQQVTLSCSPISGHRSVSWYQQTPGQGLQFLFEYFSETQRNKGNFPGRFSGRQFSNSRSEMNVSTLELGDSALYLCASSPQGGDYGYTFGSGTRLTVV.

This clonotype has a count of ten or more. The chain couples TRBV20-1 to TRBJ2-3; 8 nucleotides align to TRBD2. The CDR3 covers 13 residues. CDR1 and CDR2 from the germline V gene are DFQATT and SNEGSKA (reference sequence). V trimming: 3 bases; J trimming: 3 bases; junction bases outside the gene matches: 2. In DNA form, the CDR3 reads TGCAGTGCTAGGATAGCGGGGACAGATACGCAGTATTTT. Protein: CSARIAGTDTQYF.

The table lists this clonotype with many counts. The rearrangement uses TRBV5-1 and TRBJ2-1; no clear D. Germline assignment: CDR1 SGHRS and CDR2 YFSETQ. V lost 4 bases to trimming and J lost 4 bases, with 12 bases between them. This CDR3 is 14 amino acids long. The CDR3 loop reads CASSPIGHYNEQFF. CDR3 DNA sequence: TGCGCCAGCAGCCCAATAGGGCATTACAATGAGCAGTTCTTC.

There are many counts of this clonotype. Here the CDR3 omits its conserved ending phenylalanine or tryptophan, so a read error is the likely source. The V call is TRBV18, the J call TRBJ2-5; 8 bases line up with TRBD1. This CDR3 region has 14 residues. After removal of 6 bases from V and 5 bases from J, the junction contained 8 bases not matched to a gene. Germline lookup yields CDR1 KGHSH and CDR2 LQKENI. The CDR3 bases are TGTGCCAGCTCCCCTGACAGGGGAAGGGAGACCCAGTACTCC. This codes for CASSPDRGRETQYS.

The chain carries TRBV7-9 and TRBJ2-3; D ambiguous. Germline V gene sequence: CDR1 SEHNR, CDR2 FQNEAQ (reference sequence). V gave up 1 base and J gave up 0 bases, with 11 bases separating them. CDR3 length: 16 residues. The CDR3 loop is CASSLGVRPSTDTQYF. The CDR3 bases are TGTGCCAGCAGCTTAGGAGTGCGACCCAGCACAGATACGCAGTATTTT.

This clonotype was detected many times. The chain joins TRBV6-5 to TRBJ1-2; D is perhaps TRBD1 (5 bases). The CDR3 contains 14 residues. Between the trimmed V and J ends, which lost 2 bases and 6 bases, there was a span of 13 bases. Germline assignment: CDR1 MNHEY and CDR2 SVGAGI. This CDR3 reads CASSYRGELNGYTF. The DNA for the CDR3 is TGTGCCAGCAGTTACAGGGGCGAATTGAATGGCTACACCTTC.